The 9 T cell receptor beta chains below all came from one sample that was sequenced in a study of T cells in Graves' hyperthyroidism and ophthalmopathy. RNA transcripts served as the template for amplifying TCR beta CDR3 regions. TCR CDR3 underwent first-round RT-PCR with the HTBI primer set. One entry per CDR3 protein results from TCRdb running MiXCR on the multiplex PCR reads. The sample lists under 800,000 distinct CDR3 sequences, approximately 15% occurring once. Sequences were obtained from blood. These receptor sequences come from a woman between 18 and 30 years old with Graves' hyperthyroidism.

This clonotype has ten or more counts. The chain joins TRBV20-1 to TRBJ2-7; 8 bases fit TRBD2. V dropped 5 bases and J dropped 7; count of bases not matched to a gene: 13. The CDR3 sequence is 14 residues long. The germline V gene has CDR1 DFQATT and CDR2 SNEGSKA (reference sequence). Written as DNA, the CDR3 is TGCAGTGCTCCCCGGGCAGCGGGAGTTGTGGAGCAGTACTTC. It translates to CSAPRAAGVVEQYF.

This clonotype turned up a few times. The chain has TRBV19 and TRBJ2-7; D is ambiguous. The CDR3 sequence is 13 residues long. Germline CDR1 LNHDA, CDR2 SQIVND (reference sequence). The V end was cut by 5 bases, the J end by 2 bases, with 10 bases between. DNA of the CDR3: TGTGCCAGTAGTGGCCGGCCAGCCTACGAGCAGTACTTC. It codes for CASSGRPAYEQYF.

The sample holds a few counts of this clonotype. The chain has TRBV29-1 and TRBJ2-7; a possible D gene is TRBD1 (6 bases). Deletions cut 4 bases from V and 5 bases from J, with 15 bases between. CDR3 length: 13 residues. The germline gives CDR1 SQVTM, CDR2 ANQGSEA. This chain's CDR3 is CSVAKPGVDEQYF. The CDR3 coding sequence is TGCAGCGTTGCCAAACCAGGGGTGGACGAGCAGTACTTC.

This clonotype was found many times. The CDR3 spells CASSQGATGDPGDEQYF. Here the CDR3 DNA reads TGCGCCAGCAGCCAAGGGGCGACAGGGGACCCCGGGGACGAGCAGTACTTC. The chain uses TRBV4-3 and TRBJ2-7, with TRBD1 matching 8 bases. Looked up from germline, CDR1 is LGHNA and CDR2 is YSLEER. CDR3 size: 17 residues. The V segment lost 1 base and the J segment 5 bases; nucleotides outside the gene matches: 13.

The chain links TRBV29-1 to TRBJ1-1; 8 nucleotides agree with TRBD1. J gave up 6 bases and V 3 bases, and 6 bases lay outside the gene matches. The germline V gene has CDR1 SQVTM and CDR2 ANQGSEA. The CDR3 contains 13 residues. CDR3 region: CSVDGQGGPEAFF. The CDR3 DNA reads TGCAGCGTTGATGGACAGGGTGGGCCTGAAGCTTTCTTT.

This clonotype has ten or more counts. The rearrangement uses TRBV6-1 and TRBJ2-7, with 11 bases identical to TRBD2. The J segment lost 5 bases and the V segment lost 6 bases, leaving 15 bases of the junction unmatched. The CDR3 consists of 17 residues. CDR1 is MNHNS and CDR2 is SASEGT in the germline V gene. The CDR3: CASSSGVLAGVVHEQYF. Written as DNA, the CDR3 is TGTGCCAGCAGCTCAGGGGTACTAGCGGGAGTTGTTCACGAGCAGTACTTC.

This clonotype was recorded many times. The chain recombines TRBV5-1 with TRBJ2-7; 14 bases are a match to TRBD2. The germline CDR1 and CDR2 sequences are SGHRS and YFSETQ. V lost 2 bases, J lost 3 bases, and 19 bases stayed unmatched. The CDR3 has 21 amino acids. The chain's CDR3 is CASSLEKKPGLAGVGRYEQYF. For the CDR3, the DNA is TGCGCCAGCAGCTTAGAAAAGAAACCGGGACTAGCGGGAGTCGGACGCTACGAGCAGTACTTC.

The table lists this clonotype with many counts. The chain is built from TRBV20-1 and TRBJ2-5; the match to TRBD2 covers 13 bases. The ends lost 3 bases at V and 6 bases at J; junction bases unmatched: 13. The CDR3 spans 17 residues. Germline CDR1 and CDR2: DFQATT and SNEGSKA (reference sequence). CDR3 sequence reads: CSARRLAGGGVIKTQYF. The CDR3 bases are TGCAGTGCTAGGAGACTAGCGGGAGGTGGAGTAATAAAGACCCAGTACTTC.

As for this clonotype: A single base separates this from a much larger clone, so it may be a read error. The chain couples TRBV12-3 or TRBV12-4 to TRBJ1-2; D is undetermined. V shed 6 bases and J shed 9 bases, with 14 bases lying between them. This CDR3 region has 12 residues. CDR3 sequence: CASRSTWYSYTF. The DNA of the CDR3 is TGTGCCAGCAGGTCTACATGGTATAGCTACACCTTC.